The present T cell receptor beta chain was sequenced within a study of identical twins. TCRdb reprocessed the 5' RACE reads via MiXCR and lists one record per CDR3 protein. The table lists about 200,000 distinct CDR3 sequences, about 10% of them singletons. The sequence came from a man between 50 and 59 years old in good health. Source material: memory T cells sorted from blood.

The CDR3 coding sequence is TGTGCCAGCAGTCAGAGCCAGGTTAACTATGGCTACACCTTC. It codes for CASSQSQVNYGYTF. The genes are TRBV12-3 or TRBV12-4 and TRBJ1-2, with D unclear. The ends were cut back, 5 bases at V and 1 base at J, with 11 bases in the middle. There are 14 residues in the CDR3.